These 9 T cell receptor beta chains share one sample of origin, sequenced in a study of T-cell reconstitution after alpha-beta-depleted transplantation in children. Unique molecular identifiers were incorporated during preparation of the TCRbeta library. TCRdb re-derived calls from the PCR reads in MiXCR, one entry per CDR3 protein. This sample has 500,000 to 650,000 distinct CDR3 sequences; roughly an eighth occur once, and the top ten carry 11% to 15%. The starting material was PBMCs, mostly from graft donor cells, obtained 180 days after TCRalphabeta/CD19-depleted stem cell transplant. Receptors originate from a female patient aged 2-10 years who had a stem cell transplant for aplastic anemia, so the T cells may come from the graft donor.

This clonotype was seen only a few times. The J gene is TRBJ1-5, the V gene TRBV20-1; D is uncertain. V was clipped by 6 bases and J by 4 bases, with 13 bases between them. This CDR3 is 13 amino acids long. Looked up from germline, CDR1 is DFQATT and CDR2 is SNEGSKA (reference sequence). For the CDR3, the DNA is TGCAGTGCCATCCTAACGGCTAATCAGCCCCAGCATTTT. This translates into CSAILTANQPQHF.

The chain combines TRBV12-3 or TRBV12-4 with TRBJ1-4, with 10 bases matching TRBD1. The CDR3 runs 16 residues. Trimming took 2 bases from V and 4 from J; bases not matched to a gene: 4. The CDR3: CASSLPDRGINEKLFF. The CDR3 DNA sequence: TGTGCCAGCAGTTTACCGGACAGGGGGATTAATGAAAAACTGTTTTTT.

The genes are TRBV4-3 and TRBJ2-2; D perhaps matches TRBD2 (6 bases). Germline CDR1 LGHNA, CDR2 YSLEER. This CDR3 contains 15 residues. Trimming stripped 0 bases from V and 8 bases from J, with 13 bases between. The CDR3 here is CASSQEGGVRGELFF. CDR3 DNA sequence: TGCGCCAGCAGCCAAGAAGGCGGGGTGAGGGGGGAGCTGTTTTTT.

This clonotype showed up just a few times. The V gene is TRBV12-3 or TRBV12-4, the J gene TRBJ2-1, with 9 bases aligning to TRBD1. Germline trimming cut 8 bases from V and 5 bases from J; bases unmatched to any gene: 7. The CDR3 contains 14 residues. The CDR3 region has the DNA TGTGCCAGCCGTCGGGGACAGGGAAACAATGAGCAGTTCTTC. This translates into CASRRGQGNNEQFF.

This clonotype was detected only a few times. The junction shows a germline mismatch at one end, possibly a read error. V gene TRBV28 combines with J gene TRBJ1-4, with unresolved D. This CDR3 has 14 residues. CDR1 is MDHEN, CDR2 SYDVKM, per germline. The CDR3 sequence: CASKFAAPNEKLFF. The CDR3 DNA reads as TGTGCTAGCAAGTTTGCAGCCCCTAATGAAAAACTGTTTTTT.

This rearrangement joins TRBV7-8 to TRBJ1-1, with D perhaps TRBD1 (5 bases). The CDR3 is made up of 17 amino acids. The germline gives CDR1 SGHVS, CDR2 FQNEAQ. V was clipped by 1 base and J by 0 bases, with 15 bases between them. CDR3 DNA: TGTGCCAGCAGCTTAGGGCGGGGGATCGCAATGAACACTGAAGCTTTCTTT. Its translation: CASSLGRGIAMNTEAFF. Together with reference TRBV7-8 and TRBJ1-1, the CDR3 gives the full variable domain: GAGVSQSPRYKVAKRGQDVALRCDPISGHVSLFWYQQALGQGPEFLTYFQNEAQLDKSGLPSDRFFAERPEGSVSTLKIQRTQQEDSAVYLCASSLGRGIAMNTEAFFGQGTRLTVV.

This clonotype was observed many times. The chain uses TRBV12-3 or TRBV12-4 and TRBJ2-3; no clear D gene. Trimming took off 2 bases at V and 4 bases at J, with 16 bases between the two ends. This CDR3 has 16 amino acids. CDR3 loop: CASSLTTLSAADTQYF. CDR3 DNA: TGTGCCAGCAGTTTAACGACACTCTCTGCGGCAGATACGCAGTATTTT.

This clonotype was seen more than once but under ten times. CDR3 DNA: TGTGCCAGCAGTGAGGGCCACAGGGTCGGGGAGCTGTTTTTT. It translates to CASSEGHRVGELFF. The J gene is TRBJ2-2, the V gene TRBV25-1, with D tentatively TRBD1 (6 bases). This CDR3 has 14 residues. Deletions cut 3 bases from V and 7 bases from J, with 12 bases between. Germline assignment: CDR1 MGHDK and CDR2 SYGVNS.

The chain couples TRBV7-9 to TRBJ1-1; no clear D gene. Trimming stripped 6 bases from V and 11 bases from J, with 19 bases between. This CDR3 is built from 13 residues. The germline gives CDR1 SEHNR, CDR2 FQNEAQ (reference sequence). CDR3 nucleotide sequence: TGTGCCAGCAGTCCCCCCGTCGGGGTGGGGGCTTTCTTT. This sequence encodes CASSPPVGVGAFF.